The present T cell receptor (beta chain) was sequenced within a study of identical twins. Points from the study as a whole: The study reached conclusions through statistical analysis that was cross-sectional, not following the same donors. Within twin pairs, the out-of-frame alpha sequences they shared showed excess low generation probability.

This clonotype was picked up many times. Its target is not known. A single record per CDR3 protein comes from TCRdb applying MiXCR to the 5' RACE reads. The sample records 200,000 to 300,000 distinct CDR3 sequences, about 13% being singletons. Per the germline V gene, CDR1 is MDHEN and CDR2 is SYDVKM. The length of the CDR3 is 14 residues. The V and J ends lost 3 bases and 8 bases, in that order; junction bases with no gene match: 4. These data were likewise used in another study, on yellow fever vaccine responses in identical twins.

The sequenced sample consisted of memory (CD45RO+) T cells sorted from blood. The receptor's source is a woman between 18 and 29 years old in good health. The rearrangement links TRBV28 to TRBJ2-4; 10 bases match TRBD1. CDR3 sequence: CASSFRQGADIQYF. Written as DNA, the CDR3 is TGTGCCAGCAGTTTCAGACAGGGGGCAGACATTCAGTACTTC. Variable domain in full (rest from reference TRBV28 and TRBJ2-4): DVKVTQSSRYLVKRTGEKVFLECVQDMDHENMFWYRQDPGLGLRLIYFSYDVKMKEKGDIPEGYSVSREKKERFSLILESASTNQTSMYLCASSFRQGADIQYFGAGTRLSVL.